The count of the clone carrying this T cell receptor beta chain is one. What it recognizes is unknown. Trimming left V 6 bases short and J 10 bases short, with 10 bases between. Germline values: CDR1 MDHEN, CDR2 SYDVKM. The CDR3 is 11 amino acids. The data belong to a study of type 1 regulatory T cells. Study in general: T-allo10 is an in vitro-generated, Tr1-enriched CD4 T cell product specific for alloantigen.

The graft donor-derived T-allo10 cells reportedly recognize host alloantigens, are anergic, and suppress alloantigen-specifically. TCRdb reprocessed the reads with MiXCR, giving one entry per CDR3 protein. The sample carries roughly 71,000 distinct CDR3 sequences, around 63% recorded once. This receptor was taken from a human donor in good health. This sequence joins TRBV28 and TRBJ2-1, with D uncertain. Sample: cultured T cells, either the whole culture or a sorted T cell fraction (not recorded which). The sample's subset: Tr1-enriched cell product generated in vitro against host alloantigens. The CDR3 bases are TGTGCCAGCAGCACTGAGTTAGAGCAGTTCTTC. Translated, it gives CASSTELEQFF.